These 21 T cell receptor beta chains were all obtained from the same sample, sequenced in a study of blood T cell repertoires in COVID-19. The data were produced by immunoSEQ multiplex PCR, yet TCRdb's version contains in-frame clones alone and is incomplete. The sample contains around 390,000 clones, around 87% of which appear only once. The sample comprised PBMCs or T cells enriched from blood (not recorded which). The origin of the receptors is a woman between 50 and 59 years old who had recovered from COVID-19.

The chain uses TRBV27 and TRBJ1-1; TRBD1 aligns across 10 bases. With V trimmed by 5 bases and J by 8 bases, 11 bases remained unmatched. The CDR3 is 15 amino acids. Looked up from germline, CDR1 is MNHEY and CDR2 is SMNVEV (reference sequence). CDR3 sequence: CASSEMTGGVKEAFF. DNA for the CDR3: TGTGCCAGCAGTGAAATGACAGGGGGCGTAAAAGAAGCTTTCTTT.

The chain carries TRBV28 and TRBJ2-1; 9 positions match TRBD2. This CDR3 contains 15 residues. V lost 4 bases to trimming and J lost 10 bases; unmatched junction nucleotides: 11. Looked up from germline, CDR1 is MDHEN and CDR2 is SYDVKM. CDR3 bases: TGTGCCAGCAGTTCGGCGGGGGGGCCAGCCTTCGAGCAGTTCTTC. This codes for CASSSAGGPAFEQFF.

In nucleotides, the CDR3 is TGTGCCAGCAGCCCTCCCGCGACAGGGTATGGTTCACCCCTCCACTTT. It is translated as CASSPPATGYGSPLHF. The chain carries TRBV3-1 (or the pseudogene TRBV3-2) and TRBJ1-6; 7 positions match TRBD1. The CDR3 is 16 amino acids. CDR1 and CDR2 (germline): LGHDT, YNNKEL (reference sequence). V lost 4 bases and J lost 9; bases outside the gene matches: 12.

The chain joins TRBV30 to TRBJ1-2; D is undetermined. The germline V gene encodes CDR1 GTSNPN and CDR2 SVGIG (reference sequence). V lost 8 bases, J lost 2 bases, and 18 bases lay in between. The CDR3 totals 14 residues. This CDR3 is CALARQKVNYGYTF. CDR3 in DNA: TGTGCCCTCGCGAGGCAGAAGGTAAACTATGGCTACACCTTC.

This chain connects TRBV6-5 to TRBJ2-7; TRBD1 matches 8 bases. V shed 7 bases, J shed 2 bases, and the junction held 7 bases outside the gene matches. CDR1 is MNHEY and CDR2 is SVGAGI in the germline V gene. CDR3 length equals 14 residues. For the CDR3, the DNA is TGTGCCAGCACCCAGGACAGGGCGGCCTACGAGCAGTACTTC. This translates into CASTQDRAAYEQYF.

The chain has TRBV4-3 and TRBJ2-7, with unresolved D. With 4 bases removed from V and 3 bases from J, the gap between germline ends came to 16 bases. Germline V gene data show CDR1 as LGHNA and CDR2 as YSLEER. The CDR3 length is 15 residues. As DNA, the CDR3 is TGCGCCAGCAGCCTGAATTACTTAACGTACTACGAGCAGTACTTC. It translates to CASSLNYLTYYEQYF.

The J gene is TRBJ1-1, the V gene TRBV27; D ambiguous. The V end lost 5 bases, the J end lost 8 bases, and 12 bases lay between the germline ends. The CDR3 consists of 12 residues. Germline CDR1 MNHEY, CDR2 SMNVEV (reference sequence). CDR3 bases: TGTGCCAGCAGTAGTATCCGGGAGGAAGCTTTCTTT. Translated, it gives CASSSIREEAFF.

The chain uses TRBV11-2 and TRBJ2-7; weak D call: TRBD2 (5 bases). Germline V CDR1 and CDR2: SGHAT, FQNNGV. The V end lost 5 bases, the J end lost 1 base, and 9 bases lay between the germline ends. The CDR3 is 13 amino acids. CDR3 nucleotide sequence: TGTGCCAGCAGCGATCTAGCATCCTACGAGCAGTACTTC. This codes for CASSDLASYEQYF.

The CDR3 DNA sequence: TGCGCCAGCAGCTTGCTTGATAGGGGGCGGGAGACCCAGTACTTC. Protein product: CASSLLDRGRETQYF. V gene TRBV5-1 combines with J gene TRBJ2-5; 7 bases fit TRBD1. This CDR3 is built from 15 residues. J lost 5 bases, V lost 1 base, and 8 bases had no gene match. Germline lookup yields CDR1 SGHRS and CDR2 YFSETQ.

The V and J genes are TRBV7-9 and TRBJ1-1; 8 bases are shared with TRBD1. J gave up 4 bases and V 5 bases, and 6 bases lay outside the gene matches. CDR3 size: 14 residues. Germline V lookup: CDR1 SEHNR, CDR2 FQNEAQ (reference sequence). The CDR3 loop is CASSKTQGATEAFF. The CDR3 bases are TGTGCCAGCAGCAAAACTCAGGGGGCCACTGAAGCTTTCTTT. Based on the CDR3 plus reference TRBV7-9 and TRBJ1-1, the full variable domain is DTGVSQNPRHKITKRGQNVTFRCDPISEHNRLYWYRQTLGQGPEFLTYFQNEAQLEKSRLLSDRFSAERPKGSFSTLEIQRTEQGDSAMYLCASSKTQGATEAFFGQGTRLTVV.

CDR3 sequence: CASSLGEWGLNSPLHF. CDR3 sequence (DNA): TGTGCCAGCAGCCTTGGGGAGTGGGGGCTTAATTCACCCCTCCACTTT. V gene TRBV13 combines with J gene TRBJ1-6; D may be TRBD1 (6 bases). Per the germline V gene, CDR1 is PRHDT and CDR2 is FYEKMQ (reference sequence). Trimming removed 5 bases from V and 6 bases from J, with 17 bases in between. The CDR3 covers 16 residues.

As DNA, the CDR3 is TGTGCCAGCAACCCCAGGGACAGCCGGAATCAGCCCCAGCATTTT. The encoded protein is CASNPRDSRNQPQHF. J is TRBJ1-5 and V is TRBV28; 7 positions match TRBD1. The CDR3 is 15 residues long. The germline V gene encodes CDR1 MDHEN and CDR2 SYDVKM. Germline trimming cut 7 bases from V and 4 bases from J; bases unmatched to any gene: 10.

V and J are TRBV30 and TRBJ2-1; D call uncertain. Germline V gives CDR1 GTSNPN, CDR2 SVGIG (reference sequence). The CDR3 is 12 amino acids. V was trimmed by 1 base and J by 9 bases, leaving 10 bases between them. CDR3 sequence (DNA): TGTGCCTGGAGTGAATCCTCGGGTGAGCAGTTCTTC. Protein sequence: CAWSESSGEQFF.

The chain couples TRBV4-2 to TRBJ2-7, with D hard to call. The V end was cut by 0 bases, the J end by 7 bases, with 10 bases between. This CDR3 contains 13 residues. Germline V gene lookup returns CDR1 LGHNA and CDR2 YNFKEQ. CDR3 coding DNA: TGTGCCAGCAGCCAAGATCCCCCCTCGGAGCAGTACTTC. This gives the protein CASSQDPPSEQYF.

V usage is TRBV7-2 and J usage is TRBJ2-7; 7 bases agree with TRBD1. Germline V gives CDR1 SGHTA, CDR2 FQGNSA. The CDR3 is 15 residues long. Trimming at V came to 1 base and at J to 0 bases, leaving 3 bases not matched to a gene. This chain's CDR3 is CASSLVQGYSYEQYF. CDR3 bases: TGTGCCAGCAGCTTAGTACAGGGGTACTCCTACGAGCAGTACTTC.

The chain couples TRBV10-3 to TRBJ1-1; D not resolved. V lost 3 bases and J 6 bases, leaving 14 bases between the germline ends. Germline-derived CDR1 and CDR2 are ENHRY and SYGVKD. The CDR3 length is 14 residues. The CDR3 here is CAISDSVETAEAFF. CDR3 DNA sequence: TGTGCCATCAGTGACTCAGTAGAGACTGCTGAAGCTTTCTTT.

This chain uses TRBV9 with TRBJ1-4, with 10 nucleotides matching TRBD1. This CDR3 is 16 amino acids long. CDR1 is SGDLS and CDR2 is YYNGEE in the germline V gene. V lost 0 bases and J lost 3; bases outside the gene matches: 2. CDR3 residues: CASSVGQGAANEKLFF. The CDR3 DNA is TGTGCCAGCAGCGTAGGACAGGGGGCGGCTAATGAAAAACTGTTTTTT.

This clone has only one observation. The chain combines TRBV12-3 or TRBV12-4 with TRBJ1-1; possible D gene TRBD1, 5 bases. Trimming cost V 4 bases and J 2 bases, with 8 bases left between them. The CDR3 covers 13 residues. The CDR3 spells CASSSQVNTEAFF. CDR3 nucleotides: TGTGCCAGCAGTTCACAGGTTAACACTGAAGCTTTCTTT.

Only one count was recorded for this clone. This chain uses TRBV9 with TRBJ1-5; D uncertain. The germline V gene has CDR1 SGDLS and CDR2 YYNGEE. The V gene lost 4 bases and the J gene lost 0 bases, with 23 bases spanning the gap. This CDR3 comprises 19 residues. CDR3 residues: CASSPRVGSYTYSNQPQHF. CDR3 sequence (DNA): TGTGCCAGCAGCCCCCGGGTAGGCAGTTATACCTATAGCAATCAGCCCCAGCATTTT.

The gene calls are TRBV6-2 or TRBV6-3 and TRBJ1-5, with TRBD1 matching over 9 bases. CDR1 is MNHEY and CDR2 is SVGEGT in the germline V gene. V shed 3 bases, J shed 0 bases, and the junction held 9 bases outside the gene matches. This CDR3 has 18 residues. The CDR3 region has the DNA TGTGCCAGCAGTTATTTGGACAGGGGCCAGTATAGCAATCAGCCCCAGCATTTT. The encoded protein is CASSYLDRGQYSNQPQHF.

The V and J genes are TRBV5-1 and TRBJ2-3, with 7 bases matching TRBD1. Germline V CDR1 and CDR2: SGHRS, YFSETQ. Trimming at V came to 4 bases and at J to 1 base, leaving 3 bases not matched to a gene. The CDR3 extends over 14 amino acids. As DNA, the CDR3 is TGCGCCAGCAGCATCGGACAGGGCACAGATACGCAGTATTTT. Protein: CASSIGQGTDTQYF.